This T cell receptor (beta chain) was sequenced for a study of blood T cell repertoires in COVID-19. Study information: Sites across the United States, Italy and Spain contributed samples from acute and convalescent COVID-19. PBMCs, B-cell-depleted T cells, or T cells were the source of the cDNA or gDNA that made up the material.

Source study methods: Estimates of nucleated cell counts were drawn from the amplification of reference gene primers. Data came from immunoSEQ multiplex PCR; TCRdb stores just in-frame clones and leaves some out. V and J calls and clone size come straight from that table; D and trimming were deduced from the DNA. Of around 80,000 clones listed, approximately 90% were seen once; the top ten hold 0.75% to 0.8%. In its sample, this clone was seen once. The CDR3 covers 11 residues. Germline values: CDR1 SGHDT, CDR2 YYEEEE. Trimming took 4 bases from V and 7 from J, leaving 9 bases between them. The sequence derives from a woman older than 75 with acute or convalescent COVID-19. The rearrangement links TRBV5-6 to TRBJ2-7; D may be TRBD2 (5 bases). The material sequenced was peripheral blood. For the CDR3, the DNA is TGTGCCAGCAGCCGCGAGCGGGAGCAGTACTTC. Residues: CASSREREQYF.